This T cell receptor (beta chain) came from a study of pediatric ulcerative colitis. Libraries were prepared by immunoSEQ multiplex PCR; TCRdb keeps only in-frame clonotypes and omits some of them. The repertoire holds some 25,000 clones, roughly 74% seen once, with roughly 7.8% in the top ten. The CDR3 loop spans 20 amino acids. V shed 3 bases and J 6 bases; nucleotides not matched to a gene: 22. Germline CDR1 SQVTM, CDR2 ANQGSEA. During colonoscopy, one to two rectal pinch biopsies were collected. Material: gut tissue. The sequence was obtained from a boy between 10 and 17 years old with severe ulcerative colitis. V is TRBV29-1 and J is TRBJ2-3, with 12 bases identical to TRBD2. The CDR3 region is CSVEFYAASGRAGRSDTQYF. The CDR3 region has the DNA TGCAGCGTTGAGTTTTACGCGGCTAGCGGGAGGGCCGGAAGGTCTGATACGCAGTATTTT.